This TCR beta chain comes out of a study of blood T cells in healthy people across ages. A second PCR of roughly 7 to 11 cycles used a sample-barcoded 5' primer and a J-beta primer mix. Every cDNA molecule carried a tag from a template-switch adaptor bearing 12 random nucleotides. One entry per CDR3 protein, called by TCRdb with MiXCR from the 5' RACE reads. The sample has about 1.4 million distinct CDR3 sequences; 45% to 70% are singletons. CDR1 is SQVTM and CDR2 is ANQGSEA in the germline V gene. The J segment lost 10 bases and the V segment lost 6 bases, leaving 5 bases of the junction unmatched. The CDR3 totals 13 residues. This clonotype turned up a few times.

This receptor was taken from a man aged 18 to 30 in good health. The sample consisted of blood. The J gene is TRBJ2-1, the V gene TRBV29-1; 14 positions match TRBD2. In DNA, the CDR3 is TGCAGCGTGACTAGCGGGAGGGATCACGAGCAGTTCTTC. Its protein is CSVTSGRDHEQFF.